The entry below gives a single T cell receptor beta chain sequence along with its context. Its target is unknown. The sample is drawn from a study of T cells expressing NK-cell markers. About the study: Sorted CD3+CD56+NKG2C+, CD3+CD56+NKG2C- and CD3+CD56-NKG2C+ T cells provided the TCR beta repertoires.

TCRdb reanalyzed the 5' RACE reads and collapses them to one entry per CDR3 protein, without DNA. This specimen shows about 380,000 distinct CDR3 sequences; the ten leading clones hold 5% to 5.5%. The CDR3 sequence is 15 residues long. CDR1 and CDR2 from the germline V gene are SGHDN and FVKESK. Findings of the study overall: These clonotypes, the leaders elsewhere, also led the CD3+CD56-NKG2C+ fraction in a handful of donors.

V gene TRBV14 combines with J gene TRBJ2-1; without DNA, the TCRdb call of TRBD2 cannot be checked. The sample consisted of blood T cells: a sorted CD56 or NKG2C T cell subset, CD4+ or CD8+ T cells, or bulk PBMC T cells (not recorded which). This receptor was obtained from a man aged 18-75 years in good health. CDR3 protein: CASSHLAGVYNEQFF.